Presented here are 7 T cell receptor beta chains from one specimen sequenced in a study of tumor and adjacent non-tumor tissue in lung cancer. This sample's RNA came from whole unsorted tissue. Three rounds of nested PCR, following a modified ARM-PCR protocol, produced the TCRbeta library. From the multiplex PCR reads, TCRdb called clonotypes with MiXCR, one entry per CDR3 protein. The table records 220,000 or so distinct CDR3 sequences, less than 80% of them present only once. Sequenced: lung tumor tissue. These receptors originate from a man aged 55 to 70 with non-small cell lung cancer.

About this clonotype: Its ends do not fully match the called genes, so a read error is possible. This rearrangement joins TRBV20-1 to TRBJ1-2; perhaps TRBD1 as D (6 bases). The germline V gene encodes CDR1 DFQATT and CDR2 SNEGSKA (reference sequence). The CDR3 is 13 amino acids. The CDR3 is CSAATGTTDGYTF. CDR3 DNA sequence: TGTAGTGCTGCCACAGGGACTACTGATGGCTACACCTTC.

To note about this clonotype: One end of the junction varies from germline; a read error may be responsible. The rearrangement links TRBV5-1 to TRBJ2-5; D remains unclear. The CDR3 contains 13 residues. CDR1 and CDR2 from the germline V gene are SGHRS and YFSETQ. CDR3 sequence reads: CASSLQSQETQYF. In nucleotides, the CDR3 is TGTGCCAGCAGCCTACAGAGTCAAGAGACCCAGTACTTC.

The V and J genes are TRBV13 and TRBJ1-1, with 8 bases identical to TRBD1. CDR3 length: 18 residues. CDR1 PRHDT and CDR2 FYEKMQ come from the germline V gene (reference sequence). V trimming: 6 bases; J trimming: 4 bases; junction bases outside the gene matches: 19. CDR3 loop: CASRRVGQGAYPLTEAFF. CDR3 DNA: TGTGCCAGCAGGCGCGTAGGACAGGGAGCGTACCCCCTCACTGAAGCTTTCTTT.

As for this clonotype: As the CDR3 is not closed by the conserved phenylalanine or tryptophan, this likely results from a read error. This chain links TRBV11-1 with TRBJ1-1, with 8 bases fitting TRBD1. CDR3 length equals 15 residues. V lost 4 bases to trimming and J lost 10 bases; unmatched junction nucleotides: 14. In germline, CDR1 is SGHAT, CDR2 FQDESV (reference sequence). In DNA, the CDR3 is TGTGCCAGCAGCTCGCCCTCGACAGGGGTAATTGGAGCTTTCCTT. It encodes CASSSPSTGVIGAFL.

This clonotype was seen only a few times. A single base separates this from a much larger clone, so it may be a read error. The chain recombines TRBV29-1 with TRBJ2-7; D not certain. Germline V gene data show CDR1 as SQVTM and CDR2 as ANQGSEA. The CDR3 length is 13 residues. Trimming removed 8 bases from V and 5 bases from J, with 19 bases in between. The CDR3 region is CSIVQNLKDEQYF. For the CDR3, the DNA is TGCAGCATAGTACAGAATTTAAAAGACGAGCAGTACTTC.

The CDR3 coding sequence is TGTGCCAGCAGCTCCTCGGATAGGTGGCCATACGAGCAGTACTTC. The encoded protein is CASSSSDRWPYEQYF. The chain has TRBV11-1 and TRBJ2-7; D gene uncertain. Germline CDR1 SGHAT, CDR2 FQDESV (reference sequence). The CDR3 is 15 amino acids. V was cut by 4 bases and J by 4 bases, with 17 bases left in between.

As concerns this clonotype: A much larger clone is a single base away; this may be a read error. The chain couples TRBV11-2 to TRBJ1-2, with 11 bases matching TRBD1. The CDR3 runs 14 residues. Germline lookup yields CDR1 SGHAT and CDR2 FQNNGV. The CDR3 protein is CTSSPGTGGYGYTF. The CDR3 nucleotides are TGTACCAGCAGCCCTGGGACAGGGGGCTATGGCTACACCTTC.